The T cell receptor (beta chain) under discussion was sequenced for a study of blood T cells in healthy people across ages. The authors ran a second PCR of roughly 6 to 12 cycles using a sample-barcoded 5' primer and a J-beta primer mix. TCRdb recomputed calls from the 5' RACE reads with MiXCR, one row per CDR3 protein. The data hold about 1.8 million distinct CDR3 sequences, with about 50% observed a single time. Total RNA was extracted at no less than 6 micrograms per sample. This CDR3 has 15 amino acids. Germline loops: CDR1 MDHEN, CDR2 SYDVKM. Trimming cost V 3 bases and J 3 bases, with 13 bases left between them. The sample holds one count of this clonotype.

This chain connects TRBV28 to TRBJ2-3; no clear D. Sequenced input: blood. The source of this sequence is a woman between 35 and 50 years old in good health. CDR3 coding DNA: TGTGCCAGCAGTTTTCAGGTGGGTCAAACAGATACGCAGTATTTT. The encoded protein is CASSFQVGQTDTQYF. The full variable domain, in which reference TRBV28 and TRBJ2-3 provide the parts outside the CDR3, is DVKVTQSSRYLVKRTGEKVFLECVQDMDHENMFWYRQDPGLGLRLIYFSYDVKMKEKGDIPEGYSVSREKKERFSLILESASTNQTSMYLCASSFQVGQTDTQYFGPGTRLTVL.